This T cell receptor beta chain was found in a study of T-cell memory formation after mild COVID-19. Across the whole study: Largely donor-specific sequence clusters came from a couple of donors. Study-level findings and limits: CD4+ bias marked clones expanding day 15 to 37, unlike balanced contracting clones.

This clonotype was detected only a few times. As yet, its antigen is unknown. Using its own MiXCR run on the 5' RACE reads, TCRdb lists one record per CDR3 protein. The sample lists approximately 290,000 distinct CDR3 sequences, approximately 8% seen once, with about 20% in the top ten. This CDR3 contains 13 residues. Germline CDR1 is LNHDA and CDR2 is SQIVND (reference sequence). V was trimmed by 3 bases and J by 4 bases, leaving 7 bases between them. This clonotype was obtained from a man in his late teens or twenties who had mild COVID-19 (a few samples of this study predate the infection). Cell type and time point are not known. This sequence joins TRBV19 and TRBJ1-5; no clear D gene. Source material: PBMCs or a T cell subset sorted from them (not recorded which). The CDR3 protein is CASSIGHNQPQHF. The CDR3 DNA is TGTGCCAGTAGTATTGGGCATAATCAGCCCCAGCATTTT.